This T cell receptor (beta chain) was captured in a study of blood T cells in healthy people across ages. Study results and caveats: Comparison with aged donors showed that long-lived donors had more naive CD4+ cells and higher diversity.

Per sample, extraction of total RNA gave at least 6 micrograms in every case. This CDR3 has 12 amino acids. CDR1 SQVTM and CDR2 ANQGSEA come from the germline V gene. Trimming took off 1 base at V and 7 bases at J, with 9 bases between the two ends. As to this clonotype: Its antigen is currently unknown.

Primers used in a second PCR of about 7 to 12 cycles were a sample-barcoded 5' primer and a J-beta primer mix. One entry per CDR3 protein results from TCRdb running MiXCR on the 5' RACE reads. The data show about 730,000 distinct CDR3 sequences, with 40% to 45% seen just once and around 20% held by the top ten. This receptor was taken from a woman in her sixties or seventies in good health. The material sequenced was blood. The genes are TRBV29-1 and TRBJ2-3; D gene unclear. This CDR3 reads CSVEVPGNTQYF. The CDR3 bases are TGCAGCGTTGAAGTTCCCGGTAATACGCAGTATTTT.